At least ten counts were recorded for the clone carrying this T cell receptor (beta chain). TCRdb called the 5' RACE reads again in MiXCR, with one record for every CDR3 protein. In the table there are 60,000 to 80,000 distinct CDR3 sequences, 15% to 20% of which are singletons. This record belongs to a study of T cells of healthy individuals. This clonotype was sampled from a human donor in good health.

This CDR3 reads CASSFPDNVAQHF. Here the CDR3 DNA reads TGTGCCAGCAGTTTCCCCGACAACGTGGCCCAGCATTTT. This sequence joins TRBV28 and TRBJ1-5, with D uncertain. This CDR3 is built from 13 residues. Germline CDR1 reads MDHEN; CDR2 reads SYDVKM. The V gene lost 3 bases and the J gene lost 11 bases, with 14 bases spanning the gap.